The 19 T cell receptor beta chains below come from one sample, sequenced in a study of blood T cell repertoires in COVID-19. Assay used: immunoSEQ multiplex PCR; TCRdb lists only in-frame clones, some missing. The profile shows over 90,000 clones, approximately 86% of them singletons. Sequencing was carried out using peripheral blood. The receptors were sampled from a woman aged 55-69 years in a cohort sampled during active or convalescent COVID-19.

The rearrangement joins TRBV12-5 to TRBJ2-1; 10 bases agree with TRBD2. Germline lookup yields CDR1 LGHNT and CDR2 FRNRAP. The trim removed 6 bases at V and 7 bases at J, leaving 6 bases unmatched. CDR3 length: 14 residues. The CDR3 DNA reads as TGTGCTAGTGGGGGAAGCGGGAGGGCTAATGAGCAGTTCTTC. It specifies CASGGSGRANEQFF.

This clone showed up just once. The gene calls are TRBV7-3 and TRBJ2-2, with a weak D call TRBD1 (5 bases). Trimming took 4 bases from V and 11 from J, leaving 14 bases between them. From germline, CDR1 is SGHTA and CDR2 FQGTGA. CDR3 length: 13 residues. The CDR3 DNA sequence: TGTGCCAGCAGCTCCACGACAGTTGGCGAGCTGTTTTTT. Protein sequence: CASSSTTVGELFF.

The chain is built from TRBV11-2 and TRBJ2-3, with D tentatively TRBD2 (6 bases). This CDR3 is 13 amino acids long. CDR1 and CDR2 from the germline V gene are SGHAT and FQNNGV. V gave up 2 bases and J gave up 5 bases, with 8 bases separating them. The CDR3 here is CASSLRREDTQYF. The CDR3 region has the DNA TGTGCCAGCAGCTTAAGGCGGGAAGATACGCAGTATTTT.

This clone was seen a few times. The chain recombines TRBV4-1 with TRBJ2-7, with 7 bases identical to TRBD1. Looked up from germline, CDR1 is MGHRA and CDR2 is YSYEKL. This CDR3 has 15 amino acids. The V segment lost 6 bases and the J segment 6 bases; nucleotides outside the gene matches: 14. CDR3 region: CASSPTGTVASEQYF. For the CDR3, the DNA is TGCGCCAGCAGTCCTACCGGGACAGTAGCTTCCGAGCAGTACTTC.

The chain joins TRBV7-3 to TRBJ2-3, with 12 bases fitting TRBD2. The V segment lost 5 bases and the J segment 2 bases; nucleotides outside the gene matches: 11. This CDR3 has 18 residues. The V gene's germline CDR1 is SGHTA and CDR2 FQGTGA. The DNA of the CDR3 is TGTGCCAGCAGCCAAACTAGCGGGGGGTACTTTAACACAGATACGCAGTATTTT. This encodes CASSQTSGGYFNTDTQYF.

This clone was observed a single time. CDR3 sequence: CASSLSQVAGANVLTF. CDR3 DNA: TGTGCCAGCAGCTTAAGCCAGGTCGCTGGGGCCAACGTCCTGACTTTC. This rearrangement joins TRBV7-3 to TRBJ2-6; D not resolved. The CDR3 is 16 residues long. Per germline, CDR1 SGHTA and CDR2 FQGTGA. V was shortened by 1 base and J by 2 bases, with 9 bases between the two germline ends.

This clone has only one observation. This chain connects TRBV4-1 to TRBJ2-1, with a tentative D call TRBD2 (6 bases). Germline V gives CDR1 MGHRA, CDR2 YSYEKL. The CDR3 consists of 15 residues. The V end was cut by 1 base, the J end by 4 bases, with 11 bases between. This CDR3 is CASSQASVMYNEQFF. The CDR3 nucleotides are TGCGCCAGCAGCCAAGCTAGCGTAATGTACAATGAGCAGTTCTTC.

This clone was found once. The V gene is TRBV10-3, the J gene TRBJ2-2, with TRBD2 matching over 8 bases. This CDR3 is 16 amino acids long. Trimming cost V 4 bases and J 0 bases; bases outside gene matches: 4. From germline, CDR1 is ENHRY and CDR2 SYGVKD. CDR3 nucleotide sequence: TGTGCCATCAGTGTACCCGGGGGGGCGAACACCGGGGAGCTGTTTTTT. This codes for CAISVPGGANTGELFF.

The chain uses TRBV9 and TRBJ1-3; D is perhaps TRBD1 (5 bases). V was shortened by 3 bases and J by 4 bases, with 8 bases between the two germline ends. The CDR3 length is 13 residues. CDR1 and CDR2 from the germline V gene are SGDLS and YYNGEE. The CDR3 reads CASSGGSGNTIYF. Here the CDR3 DNA reads TGTGCCAGCAGCGGGGGCTCCGGAAACACCATATATTTT.

In this sample, this clone turned up a few times. The same CDR3 arises from other DNA sequences in this sample as well. The chain uses TRBV9 and TRBJ1-1; no firm D call. Deletions cut 2 bases from V and 1 base from J, with 9 bases between. CDR3 length equals 14 residues. CDR1 and CDR2 (germline): SGDLS, YYNGEE. CDR3 region: CASSVGAGNTEAFF. The CDR3, as DNA: TGTGCCAGCAGCGTGGGAGCTGGGAACACTGAAGCTTTCTTT.

V gene TRBV28 combines with J gene TRBJ1-1, with TRBD1 as a possible D gene (6 bases). The ends were cut back, 8 bases at V and 4 bases at J, with 11 bases in the middle. Per the germline V gene, CDR1 is MDHEN and CDR2 is SYDVKM. This CDR3 comprises 12 residues. This chain's CDR3 is CASHQGRTEAFF. For the CDR3, the DNA is TGTGCCAGCCATCAGGGGCGCACTGAAGCTTTCTTT. Combining the CDR3 with reference TRBV28 and TRBJ1-1 gives the whole variable domain DVKVTQSSRYLVKRTGEKVFLECVQDMDHENMFWYRQDPGLGLRLIYFSYDVKMKEKGDIPEGYSVSREKKERFSLILESASTNQTSMYLCASHQGRTEAFFGQGTRLTVV.

The chain employs TRBV23-1 and TRBJ1-1, with D perhaps matching TRBD1 (5 bases). TRBV23-1 is reported as an ORF; its role is uncertain. The ends were cut back, 6 bases at V and 10 bases at J, with 21 bases in the middle. The CDR3 runs 14 residues. CDR3 loop: CASRKRQSELGAFF. DNA for the CDR3: TGCGCCAGCAGAAAGAGACAGTCCGAACTGGGAGCTTTCTTT.

The chain joins TRBV19 to TRBJ1-2, with 8 bases aligning to TRBD1. J was trimmed by 4 bases and V by 6 bases; bases with no gene match: 16. The CDR3 sequence is 17 residues long. Germline CDR1 reads LNHDA; CDR2 reads SQIVND (reference sequence). Here the CDR3 DNA reads TGTGCCAGTAGCCAAATCCCCTCAGGGGGCCTGGGCTATGGCTACACCTTC. Its translation: CASSQIPSGGLGYGYTF.

This clone was recorded many times. V and J are TRBV3-1 (or the pseudogene TRBV3-2) and TRBJ2-5; possible D gene TRBD2, 7 bases. Germline-derived CDR1 and CDR2 are LGHDT and YNNKEL (reference sequence). The CDR3 sequence is 15 residues long. Trimming took 4 bases from V and 4 from J, leaving 16 bases between them. CDR3 amino acids: CASSPSAGAGETQYF. The CDR3 DNA follows: TGTGCCAGCAGCCCTTCGGCGGGGGCGGGAGAGACCCAGTACTTC.

The gene calls are TRBV5-4 and TRBJ1-1, with D possibly matching TRBD1 (5 bases). The CDR3 loop spans 17 amino acids. Germline V lookup: CDR1 SGHNT, CDR2 YYREEE (reference sequence). Trimming left V 0 bases short and J 0 bases short, with 15 bases between. The CDR3 nucleotides read TGTGCCAGCAGCTTGGCCGGGCAGGGTTACATGAACACTGAAGCTTTCTTT. This codes for CASSLAGQGYMNTEAFF. The variable domain in full, with the rest retrieved from reference TRBV5-4 and TRBJ1-1, is ETGVTQSPTHLIKTRGQQVTLRCSSQSGHNTVSWYQQALGQGPQFIFQYYREEENGRGNFPPRFSGLQFPNYSSELNVNALELDDSALYLCASSLAGQGYMNTEAFFGQGTRLTVV.

The V and J genes are TRBV5-1 and TRBJ2-7; 11 bases are a match to TRBD2. V was clipped by 0 bases and J by 3 bases; unmatched bases: 8. Germline V gives CDR1 SGHRS, CDR2 YFSETQ. The CDR3 contains 17 residues. This CDR3 is CASSLGRLAGYIYEQYF. CDR3 DNA sequence: TGCGCCAGCAGCTTGGGTCGACTAGCGGGGTACATCTACGAGCAGTACTTC.

V gene TRBV5-1 combines with J gene TRBJ1-1; 7 nucleotides align to TRBD1. With 4 bases clipped from V and 1 base from J, the junction kept 4 bases outside the gene matches. The CDR3 is 14 residues long. The germline V gene has CDR1 SGHRS and CDR2 YFSETQ. CDR3 region: CASSAAGGNTEAFF. As DNA, the CDR3 is TGCGCCAGCAGCGCCGCAGGGGGGAACACTGAAGCTTTCTTT.

The chain uses TRBV7-9 and TRBJ2-1, with D maybe TRBD2 (6 bases). V lost 3 bases and J lost 1, with 10 bases in between. This CDR3 is built from 15 residues. Germline-derived CDR1 and CDR2 are SEHNR and FQNEAQ (reference sequence). The CDR3 DNA follows: TGTGCCAGCAGCTTTGATAGCGGATCCTACAATGAGCAGTTCTTC. Its protein product is CASSFDSGSYNEQFF.

The gene calls are TRBV9 and TRBJ2-7; D possibly corresponds to TRBD1 (6 bases). Germline CDR1 is SGDLS and CDR2 is YYNGEE. CDR3 size: 13 residues. Trimming cost V 0 bases and J 3 bases, with 7 bases left between them. In DNA, the CDR3 is TGTGCCAGCAGCGTAGCGGACAGCTACGAGCAGTACTTC. Its translation is CASSVADSYEQYF. Using reference TRBV9 and TRBJ2-7 for the parts outside the CDR3, the full variable domain is DSGVTQTPKHLITATGQRVTLRCSPRSGDLSVYWYQQSLDQGLQFLIQYYNGEERAKGNILERFSAQQFPDLHSELNLSSLELGDSALYFCASSVADSYEQYFGPGTRLTVT.